The rows below give T cell receptor beta chains drawn from one sample of a study of T cell repertoires in cytomegalovirus infection. Their antigens remain unidentified. In TCRdb, the reads were re-called with MiXCR into one record per CDR3 protein. This table has hundreds of thousands of distinct CDR3 sequences, about 42% appearing once. The source was cultured PBMCs, collected from culture after CMV antigen stimulation. Receptors originate from a human donor in good health (CMV status not recorded). Some clones in this sample may be carry-over from other donors' samples. Both conserved end residues are part of each CDR3. The order of the fields is V gene, D gene, J gene, clone size, CDR3 DNA, CDR3 protein. The D gene is left open where the match is weak. The size of a clone is reported for some rows only, either as once, few or many, or as a class for expanded clones.

>TRBV7-2|TRBD1|TRBJ2-3|-
TGTGCCAGCTCCATACAGGGGAATACGCAGTATTTT
CASSIQGNTQYF
>TRBV12-3/TRBV12-4|-|TRBJ2-3|few
TGTGCCAGCAGTTTAGATCTGACTAGTTTGGGCGCAGATACGCAGTATTTT
CASSLDLTSLGADTQYF
>TRBV4-1|-|TRBJ2-7|-
TGCGCCAGCAGCCAAGTACAGGCTATTGAGCAGTACTTC
CASSQVQAIEQYF
>TRBV10-3|-|TRBJ1-6|once
TGTGCCAGAAGAGAGGACAGAGATTCACCCCTCCACTTT
CARREDRDSPLHF
>TRBV12-3/TRBV12-4|-|TRBJ2-7|-
TGTGCCAGCAGTTTAGCCCCATTCCGGGACCCCGCCTTGAGGCAGTACTTC
CASSLAPFRDPALRQYF
>TRBV7-6|-|TRBJ2-5|many
TGTGCCAGCAGCCCACCTAGCGCCCAAGAGACCCAGTACTTC
CASSPPSAQETQYF
>TRBV5-1|-|TRBJ2-3|once
TGCGCCAGCAGCTTGGAACAGGGTGGGACAGATACGCAGTATTTT
CASSLEQGGTDTQYF
>TRBV7-8|TRBD1|TRBJ2-7|-
TGTGCCAGCAGCTTTTTGGCCGACAGGGACGAGCAGTACTTC
CASSFLADRDEQYF
>TRBV4-1|-|TRBJ1-2|once
TGCGCCAGCAGCCACCCCAGGGACGCGGGGGGTGGCTACACCTTC
CASSHPRDAGGGYTF
>TRBV7-9|-|TRBJ2-2|-
TGTGCCAGCAGCTTAGTAGGACGGAGCACCGGGGAGCTGTTTTTT
CASSLVGRSTGELFF